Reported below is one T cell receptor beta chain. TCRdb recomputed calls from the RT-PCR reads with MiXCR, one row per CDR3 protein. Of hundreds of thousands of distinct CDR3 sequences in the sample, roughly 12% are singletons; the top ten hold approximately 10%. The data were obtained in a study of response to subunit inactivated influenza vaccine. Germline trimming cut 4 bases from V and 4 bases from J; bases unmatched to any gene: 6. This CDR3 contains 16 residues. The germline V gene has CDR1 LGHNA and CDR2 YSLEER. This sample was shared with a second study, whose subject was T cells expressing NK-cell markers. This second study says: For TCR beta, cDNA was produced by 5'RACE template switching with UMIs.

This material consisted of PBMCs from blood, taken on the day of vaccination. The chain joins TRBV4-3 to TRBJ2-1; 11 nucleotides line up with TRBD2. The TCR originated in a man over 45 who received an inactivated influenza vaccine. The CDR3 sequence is CASSRLSGGAYNEQFF. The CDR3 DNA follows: TGCGCCAGCAGCCGGCTTAGCGGGGGGGCTTACAATGAGCAGTTCTTC.